The 9 T cell receptor beta chains presented below share a single source sample, sequenced in a study of T cell responses to AZD1222 COVID-19 vaccine. Sequenced by immunoSEQ multiplex PCR; TCRdb stores in-frame clones only, minus some. In the table there are over 85,000 clones, around 86% of which are singletons. The sample was peripheral blood, taken on day 0 of AZD1222 vaccination. Receptors were obtained from an adult in good health.

The V gene is TRBV12-3 or TRBV12-4, the J gene TRBJ1-5, with D tentatively TRBD1 (5 bases). The CDR3 is made up of 12 amino acids. Trimming stripped 2 bases from V and 9 bases from J, with 8 bases between. The CDR3: CASSLWGLPQHF. For the CDR3, the DNA is TGTGCCAGCAGTTTATGGGGGTTGCCCCAGCATTTT.

A single count supports this clone. The rearrangement links TRBV5-1 to TRBJ1-4; no firm D call. V lost 2 bases and J lost 8, with 16 bases in between. This CDR3 contains 15 residues. Germline V gene data show CDR1 as SGHRS and CDR2 as YFSETQ. The CDR3 DNA follows: TGCGCCAGCAGCTTTCTTTCGGCCTCTGGGGAAAAACTGTTTTTT. Protein sequence: CASSFLSASGEKLFF.

This clone has a handful of counts. This chain joins TRBV12-3 or TRBV12-4 and TRBJ1-2; D remains ambiguous. Trimming pared 3 bases from V and 0 bases from J, leaving 2 bases between. The CDR3 has 12 residues. The CDR3 DNA reads as TGTGCCAGCAGTTTCACTAACTATGGCTACACCTTC. Translating it yields CASSFTNYGYTF.

The chain uses TRBV11-2 and TRBJ2-2; D could derive from TRBD1 or TRBD2 (5 bases each). Trimming removed 1 base from V and 6 bases from J, with 9 bases in between. The CDR3 loop spans 14 amino acids. CDR1 SGHAT and CDR2 FQNNGV come from the germline V gene. In DNA, the CDR3 is TGTGCCAGCAGCTTAGGACGGGGCGCCGGGGAGCTGTTTTTT. Translating gives CASSLGRGAGELFF.

The V gene is TRBV4-3, the J gene TRBJ2-1, with unresolved D. Germline values: CDR1 LGHNA, CDR2 YSLEER. The CDR3 contains 16 residues. V was trimmed by 1 base and J by 4 bases, leaving 14 bases between them. DNA for the CDR3: TGCGCCAGCAGCCAAGTTAACGGTCCGCTTTACAATGAGCAGTTCTTC. Its translation is CASSQVNGPLYNEQFF.

This clone was seen a few times. V is TRBV9 and J is TRBJ2-2; D is undetermined. Trimming pared 1 base from V and 6 bases from J, leaving 10 bases between. The germline V gene encodes CDR1 SGDLS and CDR2 YYNGEE. The CDR3 contains 14 residues. The DNA for the CDR3 is TGTGCCAGCAGCGTAAAGTGGAGCTCCGGGGAGCTGTTTTTT. Its translation is CASSVKWSSGELFF.

The gene calls are TRBV9 and TRBJ1-1, with D possibly TRBD1 on 6 matching bases. This CDR3 contains 14 residues. Germline CDR1 SGDLS, CDR2 YYNGEE. The V end lost 5 bases, the J end lost 5 bases, and 16 bases lay between the germline ends. CDR3 sequence (DNA): TGTGCCAGCAGTGATAGGGGGTTGTCGACTGAAGCTTTCTTT. This translates into CASSDRGLSTEAFF.

The chain employs TRBV14 and TRBJ2-3; maybe TRBD2 (6 bases). Deletions cut 2 bases from V and 2 bases from J, with 8 bases between. Looked up from germline, CDR1 is SGHDN and CDR2 is FVKESK. The CDR3 has 14 residues. Here the CDR3 reads CASSQKDYTDTQYF. CDR3 sequence (DNA): TGTGCCAGCAGCCAAAAGGACTACACAGATACGCAGTATTTT.

The chain employs TRBV5-4 and TRBJ2-5; D gene uncertain. Trimming left V 5 bases short and J 4 bases short, with 12 bases between. The CDR3 sequence is 13 residues long. Germline lookup yields CDR1 SGHNT and CDR2 YYREEE (reference sequence). The CDR3 sequence: CASRSAGSETQYF. The CDR3 DNA follows: TGTGCCAGCAGATCGGCAGGTTCAGAGACCCAGTACTTC.